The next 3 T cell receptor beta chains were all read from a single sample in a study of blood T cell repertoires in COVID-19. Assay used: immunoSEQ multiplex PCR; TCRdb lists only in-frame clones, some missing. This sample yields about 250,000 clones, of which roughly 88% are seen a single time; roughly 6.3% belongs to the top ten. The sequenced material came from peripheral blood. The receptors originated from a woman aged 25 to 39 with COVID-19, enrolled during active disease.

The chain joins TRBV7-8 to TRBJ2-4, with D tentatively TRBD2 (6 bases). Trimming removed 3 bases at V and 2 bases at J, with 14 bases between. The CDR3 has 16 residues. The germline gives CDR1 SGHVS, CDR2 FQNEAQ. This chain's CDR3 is CASSLRGVRTKNIQYF. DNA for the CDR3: TGTGCCAGCAGCTTGCGGGGCGTCCGTACCAAAAACATTCAGTACTTC.

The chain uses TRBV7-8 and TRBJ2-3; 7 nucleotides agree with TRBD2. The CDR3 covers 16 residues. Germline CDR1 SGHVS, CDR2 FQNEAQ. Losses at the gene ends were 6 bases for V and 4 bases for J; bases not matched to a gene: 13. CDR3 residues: CASSPRGGSRADTQYF. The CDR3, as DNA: TGTGCCAGCAGTCCGCGGGGCGGGAGCAGGGCAGATACGCAGTATTTT.

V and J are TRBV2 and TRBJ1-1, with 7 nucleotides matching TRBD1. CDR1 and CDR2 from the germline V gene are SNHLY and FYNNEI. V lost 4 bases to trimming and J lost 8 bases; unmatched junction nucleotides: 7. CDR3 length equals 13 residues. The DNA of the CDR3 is TGTGCCAGCAGTGGCGAGGGGGCTCAGGAAGCTTTCTTT. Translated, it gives CASSGEGAQEAFF.